A single sample is the source of the 29 T cell receptor beta chains below, sequenced in a study of PD-1 blockade in classical Hodgkin lymphoma. No patient escaped relapse after autologous stem cell transplantation, and brentuximab vedotin exposure varied. TCRdb's copy holds only in-frame clones and misses some; the assay was immunoSEQ multiplex PCR. This sample has 20,000 to 30,000 clones, with approximately 81% found just once. The source material was peripheral blood mononuclear cells (PBMCs), sampled before the second cycle of nivolumab. These receptors came from a human donor with classical Hodgkin lymphoma.

V is TRBV29-1 and J is TRBJ2-7, with TRBD2 as a possible D gene (5 bases). The germline V and J ends were trimmed by 4 bases and 7 bases, with 17 bases remaining between them. This CDR3 contains 13 residues. CDR1 SQVTM and CDR2 ANQGSEA come from the germline V gene. The CDR3 DNA sequence: TGCAGCGTTGTTGTAGGGCCACTAGGGGAGCAGTACTTC. It codes for CSVVVGPLGEQYF.

The chain is built from TRBV2 and TRBJ2-3; 7 bases line up with TRBD2. Unmatched junction bases numbered 4, after V lost 6 bases and J lost 4 bases. The CDR3 covers 13 residues. From germline, CDR1 is SNHLY and CDR2 FYNNEI. The DNA of the CDR3 is TGTGCCAGCAGGGGCGGGAGTGCAGATACGCAGTATTTT. It translates to CASRGGSADTQYF.

This rearrangement joins TRBV7-9 to TRBJ1-1; 7 positions match TRBD1. CDR1 is SEHNR and CDR2 is FQNEAQ in the germline V gene (reference sequence). CDR3 length equals 17 residues. With 4 bases clipped from V and 5 bases from J, the junction kept 16 bases outside the gene matches. This CDR3 is CASSSRTGGWKKTEAFF. The CDR3 region has the DNA TGTGCCAGCAGCTCCAGGACAGGAGGGTGGAAAAAGACTGAAGCTTTCTTT.

The V gene is TRBV7-3, the J gene TRBJ2-1; TRBD2 might be the D (6 bases). Germline V gene lookup returns CDR1 SGHTA and CDR2 FQGTGA. The V and J ends lost 5 bases and 8 bases respectively, with 16 bases between them. This CDR3 contains 14 residues. CDR3 nucleotide sequence: TGTGCCAGCAGCCCACAAAGCGGGTTATATGAGCAGTTCTTC. It specifies CASSPQSGLYEQFF.

The chain employs TRBV19 and TRBJ2-6; D assignment may be TRBD1 or TRBD2 (5 bases each). Trimming cost V 4 bases and J 0 bases, with 10 bases left between them. Germline loops: CDR1 LNHDA, CDR2 SQIVND (reference sequence). CDR3 length: 16 residues. The CDR3 bases are TGTGCCAGTAGTAGGGGACGTACCTCTGGGGCCAACGTCCTGACTTTC. This encodes CASSRGRTSGANVLTF.

This sequence joins TRBV19 and TRBJ2-2; 8 bases align to TRBD1. Per the germline V gene, CDR1 is LNHDA and CDR2 is SQIVND (reference sequence). The CDR3 is made up of 17 amino acids. J gave up 4 bases and V 0 bases, and 7 bases lay outside the gene matches. CDR3 sequence (DNA): TGTGCCAGTAGTATAGATCACAGGGGGTTCGGCACCGGGGAGCTGTTTTTT. It translates to CASSIDHRGFGTGELFF.

This sequence joins TRBV6-1 and TRBJ2-7; 9 bases line up with TRBD2. With 2 bases clipped from V and 6 bases from J, the junction kept 5 bases outside the gene matches. The CDR3 is made up of 14 amino acids. Germline loops: CDR1 MNHNS, CDR2 SASEGT. The CDR3 loop is CASSEPSGKLEQYF. The CDR3 DNA reads TGTGCCAGCAGTGAACCTAGCGGGAAACTCGAGCAGTACTTC.

CDR3 DNA sequence: TGTGCCAGCAGTGTTGCACTGCCTGGCTACACCTTC. This encodes CASSVALPGYTF. J is TRBJ1-2 and V is TRBV2; D is uncertain. Germline CDR1 SNHLY, CDR2 FYNNEI. CDR3 length: 12 amino acids. Trimming left V 4 bases short and J 7 bases short, with 10 bases between.

This clone was observed a single time. This chain links TRBV2 with TRBJ2-3; the D gene could be TRBD1 or TRBD2 (5 bases each). The V gene's germline CDR1 is SNHLY and CDR2 FYNNEI. The CDR3 loop spans 16 amino acids. Trimming pared 3 bases from V and 4 bases from J, leaving 17 bases between. In DNA form, the CDR3 reads TGTGCCAGCAGTGAGAGGGTAAAGGGGAAAGCAGATACGCAGTATTTT. Translating gives CASSERVKGKADTQYF.

The genes are TRBV18 and TRBJ1-2; D is undetermined. Germline assignment: CDR1 KGHSH and CDR2 LQKENI. The CDR3 contains 13 residues. With 5 bases removed from V and 4 bases from J, the gap between germline ends came to 11 bases. The CDR3 DNA follows: TGTGCCAGCTCAGCCAATCAGGTCTATGGCTACACCTTC. This gives the protein CASSANQVYGYTF.

This sequence joins TRBV5-4 and TRBJ2-1; 8 bases are a match to TRBD1. Germline values: CDR1 SGHNT, CDR2 YYREEE (reference sequence). Trimming removed 4 bases from V and 6 bases from J; junction bases left unmatched: 9. This CDR3 spans 15 amino acids. CDR3 protein: CASSQGQGYTNEQFF. The CDR3 DNA reads TGTGCCAGCAGCCAAGGACAGGGTTATACCAATGAGCAGTTCTTC.

The CDR3 loop reads CATSRDRGQGFYEQYF. The CDR3 DNA follows: TGTGCCACCAGCAGAGATCGGGGACAGGGGTTCTACGAGCAGTACTTC. The V gene is TRBV15, the J gene TRBJ2-7, with 10 positions matching TRBD1. After removal of 0 bases from V and 3 bases from J, the junction contained 5 bases not matched to a gene. CDR3 length: 16 amino acids. Germline V gene lookup returns CDR1 LNHNV and CDR2 YYDKDF (reference sequence).

The CDR3 region has the DNA TGTGCCTGGAGTGTCCCGTCCGGGGGGCCTGGCGGGAGGGCCGGTCGGAAAGAGACCCAGTACTTC. The encoded protein is CAWSVPSGGPGGRAGRKETQYF. This sequence joins TRBV30 and TRBJ2-5; TRBD2 aligns across 9 bases. V was pared by 0 bases and J by 3 bases, with 26 bases of the junction left unmatched. There are 22 residues in the CDR3. Germline V gene sequence: CDR1 GTSNPN, CDR2 SVGIG (reference sequence).

This clone was recorded a few times. The V gene is TRBV6-1, the J gene TRBJ2-2; D is possibly TRBD1 (5 bases). Germline V gene lookup returns CDR1 MNHNS and CDR2 SASEGT. CDR3 size: 12 residues. V shed 4 bases and J shed 8 bases, with 8 bases lying between them. The CDR3 loop is CASSVRQGELFF. In DNA form, the CDR3 reads TGTGCCAGCAGTGTCCGACAGGGGGAGCTGTTTTTT.

This clone was counted only a few times. The rearrangement links TRBV7-2 to TRBJ1-1; 8 nucleotides agree with TRBD1. The germline V gene encodes CDR1 SGHTA and CDR2 FQGNSA. Trimming at V came to 1 base and at J to 11 bases, leaving 6 bases not matched to a gene. This CDR3 region has 13 residues. The CDR3 DNA is TGTGCCAGCAGCTTAGAAAGCAGGGACAGGGCTTTCTTT. This encodes CASSLESRDRAFF.

J is TRBJ2-3 and V is TRBV18; D call uncertain. Per the germline V gene, CDR1 is KGHSH and CDR2 is LQKENI. The CDR3 has 14 amino acids. The V end was cut by 7 bases, the J end by 0 bases, with 11 bases between. The CDR3 spells CASYRPSSTDTQYF. The CDR3 region has the DNA TGTGCCAGCTATCGTCCCTCTAGCACAGATACGCAGTATTTT.

A few counts support this clone. V and J are TRBV30 and TRBJ2-2, with D perhaps matching TRBD1 (6 bases). V lost 3 bases, J lost 8 bases, and 10 bases lay in between. In germline, CDR1 is GTSNPN, CDR2 SVGIG (reference sequence). The CDR3 covers 12 residues. CDR3 in amino acids: CAWSSTGGELFF. CDR3 bases: TGTGCCTGGAGCTCAACAGGGGGGGAGCTGTTTTTT.

The chain joins TRBV19 to TRBJ2-7; D is unclear. This CDR3 contains 16 residues. V was shortened by 9 bases and J by 0 bases, with 21 bases between the two germline ends. Germline CDR1 reads LNHDA; CDR2 reads SQIVND (reference sequence). CDR3 sequence (DNA): TGTGCCAGCCAGCCCAGGCCGCAGGAGAGCTCCTACGAGCAGTACTTC. Protein product: CASQPRPQESSYEQYF.

This chain uses TRBV2 with TRBJ1-2; tentatively, D is TRBD1 (6 bases). Between the trimmed V and J ends, which lost 3 bases and 8 bases, there was a span of 19 bases. Per the germline V gene, CDR1 is SNHLY and CDR2 is FYNNEI. There are 15 residues in the CDR3. CDR3 region: CASSDRQVQWGGYTF. In DNA form, the CDR3 reads TGTGCCAGCAGTGATAGACAGGTCCAATGGGGAGGCTACACCTTC.

The chain recombines TRBV30 with TRBJ1-2; D may be TRBD1 (5 bases). The germline V gene encodes CDR1 GTSNPN and CDR2 SVGIG (reference sequence). The CDR3 has 12 residues. Between the trimmed V and J ends, which lost 0 bases and 7 bases, there was a span of 9 bases. The CDR3 coding sequence is TGTGCCTGGAGTGTAAGCGGGGGTGGCTACACCTTC. Protein: CAWSVSGGGYTF.

The chain uses TRBV4-1 and TRBJ2-3; D possibly corresponds to TRBD2 (6 bases). There are 17 residues in the CDR3. V was pared by 0 bases and J by 0 bases, with 13 bases between. Germline V CDR1 and CDR2: MGHRA, YSYEKL. The CDR3 loop is CASSQDRWGESTDTQYF. CDR3 coding DNA: TGCGCCAGCAGCCAAGATCGTTGGGGGGAGAGCACAGATACGCAGTATTTT.

The V and J genes are TRBV7-9 and TRBJ2-3; TRBD1 matches at 9 bases. The CDR3 is 18 amino acids. Germline V CDR1 and CDR2: SEHNR, FQNEAQ (reference sequence). Germline trimming cut 5 bases from V and 4 bases from J; bases unmatched to any gene: 16. CDR3: CASSDLGTGGGRADTQYF. As DNA, the CDR3 is TGTGCCAGCAGCGATTTAGGCACAGGGGGCGGTCGGGCAGATACGCAGTATTTT. The full variable domain, with the rest looked up from reference TRBV7-9 and TRBJ2-3, is DTGVSQNPRHKITKRGQNVTFRCDPISEHNRLYWYRQTLGQGPEFLTYFQNEAQLEKSRLLSDRFSAERPKGSFSTLEIQRTEQGDSAMYLCASSDLGTGGGRADTQYFGPGTRLTVL.

The chain uses TRBV6-1 and TRBJ2-1; 8 bases align to TRBD2. The CDR3 contains 13 residues. The germline gives CDR1 MNHNS, CDR2 SASEGT. With V trimmed by 8 bases and J by 7 bases, 7 bases remained unmatched. This CDR3 is CASEAGEGNEQFF. The CDR3 nucleotides are TGTGCCAGCGAAGCGGGAGAGGGGAATGAGCAGTTCTTC.

The chain recombines TRBV19 with TRBJ1-2; a possible D gene is TRBD1 (5 bases). The CDR3 is made up of 16 amino acids. V lost 5 bases and J 4 bases, leaving 20 bases between the germline ends. CDR1 LNHDA and CDR2 SQIVND come from the germline V gene (reference sequence). CDR3 bases: TGTGCCAGTAGTGGGCAACACCGGGGCACCCCCTATGGCTACACCTTC. Translated: CASSGQHRGTPYGYTF. Together with reference TRBV19 and TRBJ1-2, the CDR3 gives the full variable domain: DGGITQSPKYLFRKEGQNVTLSCEQNLNHDAMYWYRQDPGQGLRLIYYSQIVNDFQKGDIAEGYSVSREKKESFPLTVTSAQKNPTAFYLCASSGQHRGTPYGYTFGSGTRLTVV.

The chain couples TRBV5-6 to TRBJ1-4; a weak D match, TRBD1 (5 bases). Germline V gives CDR1 SGHDT, CDR2 YYEEEE. The CDR3 contains 14 residues. The ends were cut back, 7 bases at V and 5 bases at J, with 15 bases in the middle. CDR3 DNA sequence: TGTGCCAGCCTTGCGAGGGGTAACAATGAAAAACTGTTTTTT. Amino acid sequence: CASLARGNNEKLFF.

V and J are TRBV6-1 and TRBJ1-2; TRBD1 might be the D (5 bases). The length of the CDR3 is 15 residues. V was trimmed by 7 bases and J by 8 bases, leaving 23 bases between them. CDR1 and CDR2 from the germline V gene are MNHNS and SASEGT. The chain's CDR3 is CASTLPSGTDAGYTF. Here the CDR3 DNA reads TGTGCCAGCACCCTCCCCAGCGGGACGGATGCGGGCTACACCTTC.

The chain combines TRBV11-2 with TRBJ2-7; 7 bases match TRBD2. Germline V gene sequence: CDR1 SGHAT, CDR2 FQNNGV. J gave up 0 bases and V 3 bases, and 5 bases lay outside the gene matches. This CDR3 comprises 15 residues. This CDR3 is CASSFGGLSSYEQYF. The CDR3 region has the DNA TGTGCCAGCAGCTTCGGGGGGTTAAGCTCCTACGAGCAGTACTTC.

The V and J genes are TRBV21-1 and TRBJ2-7; no check of the table's D call, TRBD2, against the DNA was made. TRBV21-1 is a known pseudogene. This CDR3 region has 14 residues. The CDR3 is CASSPLVIPYEQYF. CDR3 coding DNA: TGTGCCAGCAGCCCTTTAGTAATCCCCTACGAGCAGTACTTC.

The J gene is TRBJ2-7, the V gene TRBV27, with 11 bases fitting TRBD1. CDR3 length: 14 amino acids. The V and J ends lost 6 bases and 6 bases, in that order; junction bases with no gene match: 7. Germline V gene data show CDR1 as MNHEY and CDR2 as SMNVEV (reference sequence). The CDR3 spells CASRNPGQGGEQYF. CDR3 nucleotides: TGTGCCAGCAGAAATCCGGGACAGGGGGGCGAGCAGTACTTC.